This T cell receptor beta chain derives from a study of OX40 agonist ivuxolimab in advanced cancers. The study in broad terms: Ivuxolimab was a fully human IgG2 agonistic monoclonal antibody targeting the costimulatory receptor OX40 (CD134). Intravenous ivuxolimab was administered to patients every 2 weeks at six dose levels: 0.01, 0.1, 0.3, 1.5, 3 and 10 mg/kg. Patients were allowed to have had prior anti-PD-1, anti-PD-L1 or anti-CTLA-4 therapy, and 30% to 40% of the dose-escalation patients had previously received checkpoint inhibitors. The purpose of peripheral TCRbeta sequencing was to test whether ivuxolimab changed TCR sequence diversity and led to clonal T-cell expansion. Partial responses were achieved by three dose-escalation patients, of whom one had hepatocellular carcinoma and two had cutaneous melanoma. A male proportion of approximately 83% and a mean age of 60 years, ranging from roughly 23 to 85, were recorded for the dose-escalation cohort. Of the 52 patients in dose escalation, 19 had hepatocellular carcinoma, approximately 15 had melanoma, 9 had renal cell carcinoma and 9 had head and neck cancer. The monotherapy dose-escalation portion (N ≈ 52 patients) of the phase I ivuxolimab trial is reported in the paper. Here is what the overall study found, with its caveats: Clonal expansion of both CD4+ and CD8+ blood T cells was observed from baseline to week 6 at doses 0.1 to 3.0 mg/kg. Which antigens the clonally expanded peripheral T cells were specific for was not determined. Low levels of normalized T-cell clonal expansion were also seen in some nonresponding patients. In the 0.1-3.0 mg/kg groups, partial responders had among the lowest normalized peripheral clonal expansion, particularly in CD8+ T cells. On average, CD8+ T cells showed more expanded clones than CD4+ T cells after ivuxolimab.

Genomic DNA was isolated from the sorted cells so that the TCRbeta CDR3 region could be sequenced. The immunoSEQ Assay was used to sequence the TCRbeta CDR3 regions. The immuneACCESS repertoire file appears here via TCRdb, limited to in-frame rearrangements. These files lack a portion of the clones; in checked studies, under half of the deficit traces to unresolved V genes, and the cause of the others is not known. A total of 50,000 or so clones appear in this sample, 90% to 95% of them only once. The ten largest clones represent around 24% of the sample. Remarks on this clone: Its antigen specificity is not known. The record has no base qualities; no much larger clone is one base away.

The trim is 5 bases for V and 6 bases for J, with a gap of 10 bases between the germline ends. From the cysteine through the phenylalanine, the CDR3 covers 13 amino acids. Of all the DNA, just the CDR3 is kept, 39 bases in frame from base 1. Based on the germline V gene (reference sequence), the CDR1 and CDR2 sequences are LNHDA and SQIVND. Patients with autoimmune disease history or receiving systemic immunosuppression were excluded from the trial. Peripheral blood for TCR sequencing was collected from all dose cohorts at baseline, on cycle 4 day 1, and on cycle 7 day 1. The samples were taken from a phase I, first-in-human, multicenter, open-label dose-escalation trial of ivuxolimab. The trial enrolled adults with locally advanced or metastatic head and neck squamous cell, hepatocellular, melanoma or renal cell carcinoma. CD4+ and CD8+ T cells were sorted separately from peripheral blood before TCR sequencing.

This sequence uses TRBV19 and TRBJ2-2; the D gene is perhaps TRBD2, from 5 matching bases. The TCR comes from an adult with an advanced solid tumor such as melanoma, head and neck, liver or kidney cancer. The source was CD4+ or CD8+ T cells sorted from blood, collected in a trial of the OX40 agonist ivuxolimab. The CDR3 protein is CASSAGNSGELFF. The nucleotide sequence is given as TGTGCCAGTAGTGCCGGGAATTCCGGGGAGCTGTTTTTT.